This entry is about one T cell receptor beta chain. Its antigen is unidentified. Germline lookup yields CDR1 LGHNA and CDR2 YSLEER. V lost 2 bases to trimming and J lost 5 bases, with 12 bases between them. This CDR3 has 14 amino acids. This table comes from immunoSEQ multiplex PCR, and its TCRdb copy is limited to in-frame clones, with some not included. This table holds about 39,000 clones, about 95% found once. The data were taken from a study of graft-versus-host responses after intestinal transplantation. Looking at the study overall: Each of the recipients got a multivisceral, liver-intestinal, or isolated intestinal transplant. Tacrolimus plus steroids were given to all recipients for about three years, preceded by anti-thymocyte globulin induction. Whole-study findings and limits: The study found high graft-versus-host to host-versus-graft clonal ratios in allografts of patients with graft-donor T cell macrochimerism. GvH clonotypes were identified within recipient marrow, with a subset emerging first in ileum or blood.

The receptor comes from a human donor who was the organ donor for an intestinal transplant. Material: unstimulated CD8+ T cells sorted from spleen or lymph node cells, obtained before transplant. The chain joins TRBV4-3 to TRBJ2-5; D may match TRBD1 or TRBD2 (6 bases each). In DNA, the CDR3 is TGCGCCAGCAGCCAATTTAGAGGGGGGGAGACCCAGTACTTC. This codes for CASSQFRGGETQYF.